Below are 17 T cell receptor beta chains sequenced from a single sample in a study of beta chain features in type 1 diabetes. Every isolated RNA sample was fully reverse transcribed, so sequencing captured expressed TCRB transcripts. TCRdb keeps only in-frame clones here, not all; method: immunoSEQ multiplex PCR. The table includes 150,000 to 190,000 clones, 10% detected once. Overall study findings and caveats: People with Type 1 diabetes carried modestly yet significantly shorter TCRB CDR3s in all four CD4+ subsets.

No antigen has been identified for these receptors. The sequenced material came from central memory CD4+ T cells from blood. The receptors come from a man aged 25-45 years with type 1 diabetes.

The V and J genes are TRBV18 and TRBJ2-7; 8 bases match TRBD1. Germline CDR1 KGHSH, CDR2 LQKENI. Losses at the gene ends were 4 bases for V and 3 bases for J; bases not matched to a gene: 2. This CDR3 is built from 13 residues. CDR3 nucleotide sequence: TGTGCCAGCTCACTGGGACAGGACTACGAGCAGTACTTC. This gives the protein CASSLGQDYEQYF.

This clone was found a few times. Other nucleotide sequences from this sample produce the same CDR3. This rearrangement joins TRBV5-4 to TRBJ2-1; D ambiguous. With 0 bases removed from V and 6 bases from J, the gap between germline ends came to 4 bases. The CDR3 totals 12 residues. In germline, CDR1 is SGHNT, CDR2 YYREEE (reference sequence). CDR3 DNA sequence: TGTGCCAGCAGCTTGGACAGCAATGAGCAGTTCTTC. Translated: CASSLDSNEQFF.

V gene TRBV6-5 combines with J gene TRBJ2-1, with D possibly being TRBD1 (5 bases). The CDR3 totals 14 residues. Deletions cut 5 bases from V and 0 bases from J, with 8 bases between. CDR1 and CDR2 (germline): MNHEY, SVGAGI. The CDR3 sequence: CASSPQASYNEQFF. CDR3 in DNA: TGTGCCAGCAGTCCACAGGCCTCCTACAATGAGCAGTTCTTC.

In DNA, the CDR3 is TGTGCCACCAGCAGAGATAGAACAGGGAGCGGCGGCTACACCTTC. As protein: CATSRDRTGSGGYTF. The chain uses TRBV15 and TRBJ1-2; D perhaps matches TRBD1 (6 bases). V dropped 0 bases and J dropped 8 bases, with 16 bases sitting between them. The CDR3 is 15 residues long. Per the germline V gene, CDR1 is LNHNV and CDR2 is YYDKDF (reference sequence). The full variable domain, in which reference TRBV15 and TRBJ1-2 provide the parts outside the CDR3, is DAMVIQNPRYQVTQFGKPVTLSCSQTLNHNVMYWYQQKSSQAPKLLFHYYDKDFNNEADTPDNFQSRRPNTSFCFLDIRSPGLGDTAMYLCATSRDRTGSGGYTFGSGTRLTVV.

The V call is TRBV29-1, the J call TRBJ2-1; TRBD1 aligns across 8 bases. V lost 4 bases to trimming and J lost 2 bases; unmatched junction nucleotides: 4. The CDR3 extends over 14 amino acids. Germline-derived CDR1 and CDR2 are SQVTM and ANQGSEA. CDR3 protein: CSVARDRTYNEQFF. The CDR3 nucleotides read TGCAGCGTTGCGAGGGACAGGACCTACAATGAGCAGTTCTTC.

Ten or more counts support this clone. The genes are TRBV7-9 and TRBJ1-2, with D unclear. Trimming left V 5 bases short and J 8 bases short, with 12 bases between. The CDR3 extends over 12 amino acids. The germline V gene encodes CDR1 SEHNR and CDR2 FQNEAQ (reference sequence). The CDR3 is CASSPRQGGYTF. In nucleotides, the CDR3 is TGTGCCAGCAGCCCACGACAAGGCGGCTACACCTTC.

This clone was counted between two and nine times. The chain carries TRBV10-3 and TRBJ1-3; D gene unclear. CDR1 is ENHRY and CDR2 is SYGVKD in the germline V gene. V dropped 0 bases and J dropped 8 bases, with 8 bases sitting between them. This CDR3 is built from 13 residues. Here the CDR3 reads CAISESQRDTIYF. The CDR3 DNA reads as TGTGCCATCAGTGAGTCCCAGCGAGACACCATATATTTT.

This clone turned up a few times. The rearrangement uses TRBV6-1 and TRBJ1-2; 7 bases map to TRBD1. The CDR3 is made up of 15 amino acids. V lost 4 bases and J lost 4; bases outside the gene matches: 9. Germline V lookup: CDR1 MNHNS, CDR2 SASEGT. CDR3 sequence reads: CASSGHPGGSYGYTF. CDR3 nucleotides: TGTGCCAGCAGTGGCCATCCAGGGGGAAGCTATGGCTACACCTTC.

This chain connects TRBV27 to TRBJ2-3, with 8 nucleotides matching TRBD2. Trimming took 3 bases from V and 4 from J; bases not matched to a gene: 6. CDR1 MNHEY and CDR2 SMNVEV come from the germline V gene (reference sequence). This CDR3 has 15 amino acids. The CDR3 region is CASSLTREEADTQYF. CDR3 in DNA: TGTGCCAGCAGTTTGACGCGGGAGGAGGCAGATACGCAGTATTTT.

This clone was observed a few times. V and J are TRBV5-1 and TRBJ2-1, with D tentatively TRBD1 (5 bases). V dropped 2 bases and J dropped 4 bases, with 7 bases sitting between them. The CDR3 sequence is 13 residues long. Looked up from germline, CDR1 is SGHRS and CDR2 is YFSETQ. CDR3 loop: CASSLQDYNEQFF. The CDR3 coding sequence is TGCGCCAGCAGCTTACAGGATTACAATGAGCAGTTCTTC.

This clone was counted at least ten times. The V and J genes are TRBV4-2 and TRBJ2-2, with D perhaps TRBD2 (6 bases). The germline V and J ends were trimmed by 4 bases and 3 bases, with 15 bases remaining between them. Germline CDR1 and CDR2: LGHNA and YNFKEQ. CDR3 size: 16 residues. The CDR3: CASSPGLATYTGELFF. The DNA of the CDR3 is TGTGCCAGCAGCCCCGGCCTAGCGACTTACACCGGGGAGCTGTTTTTT.

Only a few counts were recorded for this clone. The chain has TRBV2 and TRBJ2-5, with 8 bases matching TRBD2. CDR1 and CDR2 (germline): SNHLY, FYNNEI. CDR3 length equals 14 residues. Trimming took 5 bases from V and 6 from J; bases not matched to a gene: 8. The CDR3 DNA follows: TGTGCCAGCAGTTGGACTAGCCCAACCCAGACCCAGTACTTC. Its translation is CASSWTSPTQTQYF. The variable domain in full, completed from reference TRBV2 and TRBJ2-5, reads EPEVTQTPSHQVTQMGQEVILRCVPISNHLYFYWYRQILGQKVEFLVSFYNNEISEKSEIFDDQFSVERPDGSNFTLKIRSTKLEDSAMYFCASSWTSPTQTQYFGPGTRLLVL.

As DNA, the CDR3 is TGTGCCAGCACCACAGGGGGTGCAGGATTCTACGAGCAGTACTTC. Translating gives CASTTGGAGFYEQYF. The rearrangement joins TRBV28 to TRBJ2-7; TRBD1 agrees at 8 bases. The germline CDR1 and CDR2 sequences are MDHEN and SYDVKM. The CDR3 runs to 15 residues. V shed 7 bases, J shed 3 bases, and the junction held 11 bases outside the gene matches.

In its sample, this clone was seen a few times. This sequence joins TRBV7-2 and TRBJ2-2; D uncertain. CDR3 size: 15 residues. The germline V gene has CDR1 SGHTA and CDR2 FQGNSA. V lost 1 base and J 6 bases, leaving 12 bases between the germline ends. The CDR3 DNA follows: TGTGCCAGCAGCTTAGTAAAAAACTTCGCCGGGGAGCTGTTTTTT. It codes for CASSLVKNFAGELFF.

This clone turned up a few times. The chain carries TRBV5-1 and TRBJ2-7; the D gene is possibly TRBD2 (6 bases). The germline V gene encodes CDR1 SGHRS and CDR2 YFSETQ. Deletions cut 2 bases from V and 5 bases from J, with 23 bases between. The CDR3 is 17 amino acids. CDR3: CASSLSVGGGFVDEQYF. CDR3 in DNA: TGCGCCAGCAGCTTATCGGTGGGAGGCGGCTTCGTGGACGAGCAGTACTTC.

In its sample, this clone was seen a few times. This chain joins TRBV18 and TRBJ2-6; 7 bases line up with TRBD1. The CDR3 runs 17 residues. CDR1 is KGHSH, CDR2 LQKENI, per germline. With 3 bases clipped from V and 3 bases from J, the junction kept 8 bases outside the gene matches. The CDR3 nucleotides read TGTGCCAGCTCACCCCAATCGACAGGGAGTGGGGCCAACGTCCTGACTTTC. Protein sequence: CASSPQSTGSGANVLTF.

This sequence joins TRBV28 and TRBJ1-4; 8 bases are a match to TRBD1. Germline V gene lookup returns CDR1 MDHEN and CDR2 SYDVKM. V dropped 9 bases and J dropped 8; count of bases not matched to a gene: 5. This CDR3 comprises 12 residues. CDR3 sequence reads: CASGQGGEKLFF. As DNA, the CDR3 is TGTGCCAGTGGACAGGGTGGGGAAAAACTGTTTTTT.